This TCR beta chain was sequenced during a study of T-cell memory formation after mild COVID-19. Study-wide context: Among the donors, TCR clusters were largely specific to each donor.

Looked up from germline, CDR1 is DFQATT and CDR2 is SNEGSKA (reference sequence). The CDR3 is made up of 13 amino acids. With 1 base removed from V and 4 bases from J, the gap between germline ends came to 10 bases. TCR alpha and TCR beta cDNA libraries with sample barcodes and UMIs came from 5'RACE using constant-segment primers. TCRdb independently ran MiXCR on the 5' RACE reads; one entry per CDR3 protein. Of under 550,000 distinct CDR3 sequences in the sample, more than 15% are singletons; the top ten hold 20% to 25%. This clonotype was seen a handful of times. Its antigen is unidentified. Points from the study as a whole: Contracting CD8+ clones were enriched in EMRA, CD4+ mainly in CM and EM. That cross-reactive memory joined was suggested by some responding clones appearing in pre-infection memory.

This chain links TRBV20-1 with TRBJ2-5; D is ambiguous. Sequencing was carried out using PBMCs or a T cell subset sorted from them (not recorded which). This clonotype was sampled from a man younger than 30 who had mild COVID-19 (a few samples of this study predate the infection). Cell type and time point are not known. In DNA form, the CDR3 reads TGCAGTGCTAGAGTATGGGGTGGAGAGACCCAGTACTTC. Its protein product is CSARVWGGETQYF.